This T cell receptor beta chain was identified in a study of blood T cell repertoires in COVID-19. Background on the study: Collection of acute and convalescent COVID-19 samples took place in the United States, Italy and Spain. The cDNA or gDNA used as material had been derived from T cells, B-cell-depleted T cells, or PBMCs.

Trimming took off 0 bases at V and 5 bases at J, with 4 bases between the two ends. The CDR3 consists of 13 residues. Germline V gene data show CDR1 as LGHNA and CDR2 as YSLEER. In the original analysis: Amplification from reference gene primers served as the basis for estimated nucleated cell counts. Data came from immunoSEQ multiplex PCR; TCRdb stores just in-frame clones and leaves some out. V and J calls plus clone size are reproduced from that table; the DNA served to infer D and trimming. The sample yields 100,000 or so clones, roughly 80% seen once. The sample comprised peripheral blood. V and J are TRBV4-3 and TRBJ2-2, with unresolved D. The receptor's source is a woman in her 70s with acute or convalescent COVID-19. CDR3 nucleotide sequence: TGCGCCAGCAGCCAAGACATGACCGGGGAGCTGTTTTTT. Translating it yields CASSQDMTGELFF.